A selection of T cell receptor beta chains follows, all from one sample in a study of blood T cell repertoires in COVID-19. The table came from immunoSEQ multiplex PCR; TCRdb's copy has only in-frame clones and leaves some out. The table shows 11,000 to 15,000 clones, with roughly nine tenths occurring only once. Sequenced input: peripheral blood. The receptors derive from a human donor in a cohort sampled during active COVID-19. CDR3s include the opening cysteine and the closing phenylalanine or tryptophan. The D gene is left open where the match is weak. A clone size is listed for some rows: how often the clone was seen (once, few, many), or a class if it is expanded.

>.|TRBD1|TRBV25-1|TRBJ1-1
TGTGCCAGCAGTGATTCCGACAGGGTGAGCTTTTGGACTGAAGCTTTCTTT
CASSDSDRVSFWTEAFF
>.|.|TRBV15|TRBJ2-1
TGTGCCACCACCACTAAGGGGGGGAGCTCCTACAATGAGCAGTTCTTC
CATTTKGGSSYNEQFF
>.|TRBD2|TRBV23-1|TRBJ2-1
TGCGCCAGCAGTCAAATCACCGGGGGGTCGGGTGAGCAGTTCTTC
CASSQITGGSGEQFF
>.|TRBD2|TRBV4-2|TRBJ2-1
TGTGCCAGCAGCTATAGACTAGCGGGAGGCAATGAGCAGTTCTTC
CASSYRLAGGNEQFF
>.|.|TRBV27|TRBJ2-5
TGTGCCAGCAGTTTATACCGCGGAGAGACCCAGTACTTC
CASSLYRGETQYF
>.|.|TRBV7-9|TRBJ2-7
TGTGCCAGCAGCTCGGGACACGTATACGAGCAGTACTTC
CASSSGHVYEQYF
>once|.|TRBV4-1|TRBJ1-3
TGCGCCAGCAGCCAAGGAGACATACTAAACACCATATATTTT
CASSQGDILNTIYF
>.|.|TRBV28|TRBJ2-1
TGTGCCAGCGGAGGACGGGACAAGGCCTACAATGAGCAGTTCTTC
CASGGRDKAYNEQFF
>.|TRBD1|TRBV5-1|TRBJ2-3
TGCGCCAGCAGCGCAGGGGGCGCGACAGATACGCAGTATTTT
CASSAGGATDTQYF
>.|.|TRBV19|TRBJ1-4
TGTGCCAGTAGTATAGGGCTCCATAATGAAAAACTGTTTTTT
CASSIGLHNEKLFF
>few|TRBD1|TRBV20-1|TRBJ1-5
TGCAGTGCTAGTAAGCAGGGGGGTCAGCCCCAGCATTTT
CSASKQGGQPQHF
>few|.|TRBV21-1|TRBJ1-2
TGTGCCAGCAGACCCCGGCAGGCGCCCTATGGCTACACCTTC
CASRPRQAPYGYTF
>.|TRBD2|TRBV5-4|TRBJ2-5
TGTGCCAGCAGCGGGAGACTAGCGGGGGGAGAGACCCAGTACTTC
CASSGRLAGGETQYF
>.|.|TRBV3-1/TRBV3-2|TRBJ2-7
TGTGCCAGCAGCCAATTGTCGCAGCCGACTACCTACGAGCAGTACTTC
CASSQLSQPTTYEQYF
>.|.|TRBV5-4|TRBJ1-2
TGTGCCAGCAGCTTTATAGGGAGCGAGGGCTACACCTTC
CASSFIGSEGYTF
>.|.|TRBV3-1/TRBV3-2|TRBJ2-4
TGTGCCAGCAGCCAAGGTGGAGCCTATCAGTACTTC
CASSQGGAYQYF